This TCR beta chain was found in a study of molecular identifiers for immune sequencing clone quantification. General study points: Clone sizes could be underestimated for highly expanded clones when identical TCR molecules share a barcode.

TCRdb reanalysed the PCR reads using MiXCR and keeps one entry per CDR3 protein. The sample carries approximately 35,000 distinct CDR3 sequences, approximately 19% recorded once. As regards this clonotype: Its matching antigen is unknown. A read error may account for a junction end that differs from germline.

The length of the CDR3 is 13 residues. Germline V lookup: CDR1 SQVTM, CDR2 ANQGSEA. Naive CD8 T cells, phenotype CD8+CD4-CCR7+CD45RA+, were sorted. The specimen sequenced was naive CD8+ T cells from blood, with Jurkat cell RNA spiked in. Subset indicated: FACS-sorted CD8+CD4-CCR7+CD45RA+ naive T cells. This sequence originates from a human donor in good health. Some libraries in this study had Jurkat cell RNA spiked in. The V and J genes are TRBV29-1 and TRBJ2-3; 7 nucleotides align to TRBD2. This CDR3 reads CSATSRSTDTQYF. The CDR3 region has the DNA TGCAGCGCGACTAGCAGATCCACAGACACGCAGTATTTT.